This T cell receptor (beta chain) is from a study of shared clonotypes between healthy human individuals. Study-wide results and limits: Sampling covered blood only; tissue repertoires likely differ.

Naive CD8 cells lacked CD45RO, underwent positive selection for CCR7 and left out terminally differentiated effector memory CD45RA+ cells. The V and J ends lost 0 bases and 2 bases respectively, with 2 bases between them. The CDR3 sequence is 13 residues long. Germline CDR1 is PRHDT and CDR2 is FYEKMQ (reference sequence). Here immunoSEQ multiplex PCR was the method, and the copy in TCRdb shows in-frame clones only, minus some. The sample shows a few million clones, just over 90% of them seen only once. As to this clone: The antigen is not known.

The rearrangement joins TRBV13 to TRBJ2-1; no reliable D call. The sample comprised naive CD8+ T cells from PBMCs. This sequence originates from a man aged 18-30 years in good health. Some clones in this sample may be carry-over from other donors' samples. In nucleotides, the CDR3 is TGTGCCAGCAGCTTAGGGGCCTACAATGAGCAGTTCTTC. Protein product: CASSLGAYNEQFF.